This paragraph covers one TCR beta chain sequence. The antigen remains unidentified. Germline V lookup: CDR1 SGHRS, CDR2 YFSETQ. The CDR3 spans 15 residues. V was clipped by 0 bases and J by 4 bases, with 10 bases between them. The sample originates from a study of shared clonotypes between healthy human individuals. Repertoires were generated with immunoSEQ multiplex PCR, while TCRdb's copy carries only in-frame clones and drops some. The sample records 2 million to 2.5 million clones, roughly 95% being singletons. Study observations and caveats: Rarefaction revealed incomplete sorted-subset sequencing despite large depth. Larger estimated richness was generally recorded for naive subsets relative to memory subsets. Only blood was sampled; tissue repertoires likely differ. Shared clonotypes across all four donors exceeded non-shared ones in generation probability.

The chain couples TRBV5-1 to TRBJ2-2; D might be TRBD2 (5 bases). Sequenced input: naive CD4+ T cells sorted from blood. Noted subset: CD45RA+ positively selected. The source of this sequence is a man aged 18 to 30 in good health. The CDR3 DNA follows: TGCGCCAGCAGCTTGGAAGGTAGCGTCACCGGGGAGCTGTTTTTT. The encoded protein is CASSLEGSVTGELFF.